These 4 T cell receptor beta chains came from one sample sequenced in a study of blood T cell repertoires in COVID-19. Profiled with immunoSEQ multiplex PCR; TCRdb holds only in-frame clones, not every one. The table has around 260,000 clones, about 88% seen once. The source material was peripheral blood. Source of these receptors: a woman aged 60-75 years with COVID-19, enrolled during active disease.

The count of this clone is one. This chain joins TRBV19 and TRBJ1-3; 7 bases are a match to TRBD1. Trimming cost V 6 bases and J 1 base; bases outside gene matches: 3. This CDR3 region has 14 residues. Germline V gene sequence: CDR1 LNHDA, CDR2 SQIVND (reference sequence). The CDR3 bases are TGTGCCAGTAGAGGACAGGCATCTGGAAACACCATATATTTT. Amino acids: CASRGQASGNTIYF.

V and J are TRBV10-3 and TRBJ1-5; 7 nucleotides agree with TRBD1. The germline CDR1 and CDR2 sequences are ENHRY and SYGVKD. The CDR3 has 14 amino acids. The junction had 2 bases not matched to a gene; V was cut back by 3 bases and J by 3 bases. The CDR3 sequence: CAISDGQVNQPQHF. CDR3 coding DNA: TGTGCCATCAGTGATGGACAGGTCAATCAGCCCCAGCATTTT.

The CDR3 sequence is CASSFRGWGSPLHF. The CDR3 region has the DNA TGTGCCAGCAGCTTCCGGGGATGGGGATCACCCCTCCACTTT. The chain joins TRBV7-9 to TRBJ1-6; D is ambiguous. Per the germline V gene, CDR1 is SEHNR and CDR2 is FQNEAQ (reference sequence). The length of the CDR3 is 14 residues. The V and J ends lost 3 bases and 10 bases respectively, with 13 bases between them.

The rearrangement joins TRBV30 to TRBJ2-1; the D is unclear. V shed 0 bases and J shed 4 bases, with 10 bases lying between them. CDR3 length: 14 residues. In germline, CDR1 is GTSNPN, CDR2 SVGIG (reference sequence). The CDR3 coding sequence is TGTGCCTGGAGTGTGGGCGCAATTTACAATGAGCAGTTCTTC. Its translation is CAWSVGAIYNEQFF.